This TCR beta chain originates from a study of blood T cell repertoires in COVID-19. Cohort placement rested on clinical history that participants reported themselves. Between the trimmed V and J ends, which lost 0 bases and 5 bases, there was a span of 13 bases. Germline V lookup: CDR1 SGDLS, CDR2 YYNGEE. The CDR3 covers 15 residues. Profiling relied on immunoSEQ multiplex PCR, and the TCRdb table lists in-frame clones only, not all of them. This sample has roughly 500,000 clones; less than 90% occur once, and the top ten carry 6.5% to 8.5%. The sequenced material came from PBMCs or T cells enriched from blood (not recorded which). The V call is TRBV9, the J call TRBJ2-3, with a possible D match to TRBD2 (6 bases). The receptor was isolated from a woman aged 55-69 years who had recovered from COVID-19. The CDR3 sequence: CASSVAGGKVDTQYF. The CDR3 DNA reads TGTGCCAGCAGCGTAGCCGGGGGTAAAGTAGATACGCAGTATTTT.